What follows are 22 T cell receptor beta chains derived from one specimen sequenced in a study of early T cells in non-severe SARS-CoV-2 infection. In TCRdb, the 5' RACE reads were re-called with MiXCR into one record per CDR3 protein. This sample yields 30,000 to 40,000 distinct CDR3 sequences, of which 3.5% to 5% are seen a single time; around 15% belongs to the top ten. Sequenced sample: whole blood. All receptors derive from an adult who was a healthcare worker with PCR-confirmed SARS-CoV-2 infection or an uninfected control (not recorded which).

The sample holds many counts of this clonotype. The chain is built from TRBV3-1 and TRBJ1-2; D possibly corresponds to TRBD1 (6 bases). Germline CDR1 reads LGHDT; CDR2 reads YNNKEL (reference sequence). Trimming removed 4 bases at V and 7 bases at J, with 19 bases between. This CDR3 is 15 amino acids long. The CDR3 coding sequence is TGTGCCAGCAGCCTCAGGGGTGCCCGGGAGATTGGCTACACCTTC. Encoded protein: CASSLRGAREIGYTF.

The chain uses TRBV6-5 and TRBJ2-5; 13 bases are shared with TRBD2. With 6 bases clipped from V and 3 bases from J, the junction kept 7 bases outside the gene matches. This CDR3 is built from 16 residues. The germline V gene has CDR1 MNHEY and CDR2 SVGAGI. The CDR3 region has the DNA TGTGCCAGCAGCCGGGGACTAGCGGGGATTAAAGAGACCCAGTACTTC. Amino acid sequence: CASSRGLAGIKETQYF.

This clonotype was detected many times. The V and J genes are TRBV19 and TRBJ1-1; D is undetermined. V lost 3 bases and J 11 bases, leaving 10 bases between the germline ends. This CDR3 comprises 11 residues. Germline assignment: CDR1 LNHDA and CDR2 SQIVND (reference sequence). The CDR3 loop is CASSMGRGAFF. In DNA, the CDR3 is TGTGCCAGTAGTATGGGCCGAGGCGCTTTCTTT.

This clonotype was found many times. The rearrangement links TRBV5-4 to TRBJ2-7; TRBD2 agrees at 10 bases. Germline loops: CDR1 SGHNT, CDR2 YYREEE (reference sequence). V lost 0 bases and J lost 2; bases outside the gene matches: 11. The CDR3 loop spans 18 amino acids. For the CDR3, the DNA is TGTGCCAGCAGCTTGGCCCCTAGCGGGGGCGCCTACCCCTACGAGCAGTACTTC. Translation gives CASSLAPSGGAYPYEQYF.

The chain has TRBV14 and TRBJ1-4; no reliable D call. Germline V gene lookup returns CDR1 SGHDN and CDR2 FVKESK. V shed 1 base and J shed 12 bases, with 6 bases lying between them. The CDR3 is made up of 11 amino acids. The CDR3 region is CASSQGGQLFF. The CDR3 DNA follows: TGTGCCAGCAGCCAAGGAGGACAACTGTTTTTT.

This clonotype was seen ten or more times. J is TRBJ1-3 and V is TRBV12-3 or TRBV12-4; no definite D call. This CDR3 is 14 amino acids long. V lost 6 bases, J lost 0 bases, and 9 bases lay in between. DNA of the CDR3: TGTGCCAGCAGGGGAGCGAGCTCTGGAAACACCATATATTTT. Amino acids: CASRGASSGNTIYF.

This clonotype was counted ten times or more. The genes are TRBV7-8 and TRBJ2-5; TRBD2 is a possible D gene (5 bases). Trimming cost V 5 bases and J 0 bases, with 13 bases left between them. CDR3 length: 15 residues. Germline values: CDR1 SGHVS, CDR2 FQNEAQ. The CDR3 bases are TGTGCCAGCAGCCCGGTAGGACTGAACCAAGAGACCCAGTACTTC. This codes for CASSPVGLNQETQYF.

This clonotype came up many times. V gene TRBV7-9 combines with J gene TRBJ2-1, with D tentatively TRBD1 (5 bases). Per the germline V gene, CDR1 is SEHNR and CDR2 is FQNEAQ (reference sequence). The CDR3 extends over 13 amino acids. Trimming removed 6 bases from V and 6 bases from J, with 12 bases in between. The CDR3 DNA reads as TGTGCCAGCAGTTCGACAGAGGTCAATGAGCAGTTCTTC. Translated: CASSSTEVNEQFF.

This clonotype occurred many times. V is TRBV5-1 and J is TRBJ1-1; no clear D gene. The CDR3 loop spans 14 amino acids. The V gene lost 0 bases and the J gene lost 6 bases, with 12 bases spanning the gap. Germline values: CDR1 SGHRS, CDR2 YFSETQ. The CDR3 DNA is TGCGCCAGCAGCTTGGACAGTTACTTACCTGAAGCTTTCTTT. This translates into CASSLDSYLPEAFF.

This clonotype was picked up many times. J is TRBJ1-1 and V is TRBV14, with 7 bases lining up with TRBD1. The CDR3 is 15 residues long. Germline V gene data show CDR1 as SGHDN and CDR2 as FVKESK. V lost 1 base and J lost 4; bases outside the gene matches: 6. The chain's CDR3 is CASSQALDRATEAFF. CDR3 sequence (DNA): TGTGCCAGCAGCCAAGCCCTAGACAGGGCCACTGAAGCTTTCTTT.

This clonotype has at least ten counts. The V and J genes are TRBV7-8 and TRBJ2-5; D may be TRBD2 (6 bases). The V end lost 5 bases, the J end lost 6 bases, and 19 bases lay between the germline ends. The CDR3 loop spans 15 amino acids. Germline V gene data show CDR1 as SGHVS and CDR2 as FQNEAQ. The CDR3 DNA reads TGTGCCAGCAGCGTCGGGACTGGGGCGGGGAAGACCCAGTACTTC. Translating it yields CASSVGTGAGKTQYF.

In this sample, this clonotype turned up many times. The chain is built from TRBV12-3 or TRBV12-4 and TRBJ1-3, with no clear D. V lost 3 bases and J lost 4, with 13 bases in between. CDR3 size: 15 residues. The CDR3: CASSFSSLPGNTIYF. The CDR3 DNA reads TGTGCCAGCAGTTTCTCCAGTCTTCCAGGAAACACCATATATTTT.

This clonotype has ten or more counts. The rearrangement uses TRBV4-2 and TRBJ2-7, with 7 bases matching TRBD2. Germline V gives CDR1 LGHNA, CDR2 YNFKEQ. This CDR3 contains 15 residues. The V gene end was trimmed by 2 bases and the J gene end by 0 bases; junction bases not matched to a gene: 4. The CDR3 region is CASSQTRDYSYEQYF. The CDR3 DNA reads TGTGCCAGCAGCCAAACCCGGGACTACTCCTACGAGCAGTACTTC.

Comment on this clonotype: A much larger clone differs by one base, so this may be a read error. The chain has TRBV29-1 and TRBJ2-5; no definite D call. Germline V gene data show CDR1 as SQVTM and CDR2 as ANQGSEA. This CDR3 has 13 amino acids. The CDR3 protein is CSGSLLYQETLYF. In DNA, the CDR3 is TGCAGCGGCAGTCTCCTGTACCAAGAGACCCTGTACTTC.

This rearrangement joins TRBV15 to TRBJ1-2; 10 bases match TRBD1. The length of the CDR3 is 12 residues. Germline CDR1 is LNHNV and CDR2 is YYDKDF (reference sequence). V lost 5 bases, J lost 8 bases, and 2 bases stayed unmatched. In DNA form, the CDR3 reads TGTGCCACCAGCCGGGACAGGGGAGGCTACACCTTC. Translating it yields CATSRDRGGYTF.

There are many counts of this clonotype. The junction shows a germline mismatch at one end, possibly a read error. This chain connects TRBV15 to TRBJ2-3; D not resolved. The CDR3 runs 15 residues. In germline, CDR1 is LNHNV, CDR2 YYDKDF (reference sequence). The CDR3 loop reads CATSGETYRTDTQYF. The CDR3 DNA reads as TGTGCCACCAGCGGAGAGACCTATCGCACAGATACGCAGTATTTT.

There are many counts of this clonotype. This chain joins TRBV12-3 or TRBV12-4 and TRBJ1-1, with 9 nucleotides matching TRBD1. Losses at the gene ends were 4 bases for V and 5 bases for J; bases not matched to a gene: 5. This CDR3 region has 14 residues. The DNA for the CDR3 is TGTGCCAGCAGTTACTCGACAGGGGGAACTGAAGCTTTCTTT. Translating it yields CASSYSTGGTEAFF.

This clonotype appeared many times. The chain has TRBV12-3 or TRBV12-4 and TRBJ1-1; D is unresolved. This CDR3 comprises 14 residues. V was cut by 5 bases and J by 1 base, with 11 bases left in between. The CDR3 is CASSVSLTNTEAFF. In nucleotides, the CDR3 is TGTGCCAGCAGTGTTAGCCTAACGAACACTGAAGCTTTCTTT.

This clonotype occurred many times. The chain recombines TRBV19 with TRBJ2-7, with D possibly matching TRBD2 (5 bases). Germline loops: CDR1 LNHDA, CDR2 SQIVND (reference sequence). Trimming took off 7 bases at V and 6 bases at J, with 16 bases between the two ends. There are 13 residues in the CDR3. CDR3 region: CASKSLFSAEQYF. The CDR3 DNA follows: TGTGCCAGTAAGTCCCTGTTTAGCGCCGAGCAGTACTTC.

This clonotype came up a few times. The V gene is TRBV7-2, the J gene TRBJ2-2; D is possibly TRBD1 (6 bases). The CDR3 sequence is 17 residues long. The germline V and J ends were trimmed by 1 base and 3 bases, with 15 bases remaining between them. CDR1 is SGHTA, CDR2 FQGNSA, per germline. In nucleotides, the CDR3 is TGTGCCAGCAGCTTAGTAGGCACAAGGGGGTACACCGGGGAGCTGTTTTTT. Its translation is CASSLVGTRGYTGELFF.

This clonotype qualifies as medium-sized. This chain connects TRBV27 to TRBJ2-7, with 7 bases fitting TRBD1. The CDR3 is 13 residues long. Losses at the gene ends were 6 bases for V and 6 bases for J; bases not matched to a gene: 8. The germline V gene has CDR1 MNHEY and CDR2 SMNVEV (reference sequence). The DNA for the CDR3 is TGTGCCAGCAGCTCTACAGGGGCTGGCGAGCAGTACTTC. Protein sequence: CASSSTGAGEQYF.

This clonotype was counted ten times or more. The chain combines TRBV4-2 with TRBJ2-3; D call uncertain. Trimming shortened V by 1 base and J by 5 bases, and 7 bases separated the two germline ends. Germline CDR1 is LGHNA and CDR2 is YNFKEQ. The CDR3 length is 13 residues. In DNA form, the CDR3 reads TGTGCCAGCAGCCAAGCCTTTCGAGATACGCAGTATTTT. Translation: CASSQAFRDTQYF.